Presented here are 9 T cell receptor beta chains from one specimen sequenced in a study of OX40 agonist ivuxolimab in advanced cancers. Sequencing was performed with immunoSEQ multiplex PCR; in TCRdb, only in-frame clones are kept and a portion is missing. This sample has 25,000 to 30,000 clones, with 70% to 90% found just once. The sequences come from CD4+ or CD8+ T cells sorted from blood, collected in a trial of the OX40 agonist ivuxolimab. These receptors originate from an adult with an advanced solid tumor such as melanoma, head and neck, liver or kidney cancer.

A single count supports this clone. The J gene is TRBJ2-3, the V gene TRBV4-2, with D uncertain. CDR1 and CDR2 from the germline V gene are LGHNA and YNFKEQ. The CDR3 has 14 residues. The V gene lost 1 base and the J gene lost 1 base, with 6 bases spanning the gap. The CDR3 nucleotides read TGTGCCAGCAGCCAAGGAAGAGGCACAGATACGCAGTATTTT. Protein: CASSQGRGTDTQYF.

This clone was recorded once. The rearrangement links TRBV11-2 to TRBJ2-5; no clear D. CDR1 is SGHAT, CDR2 FQNNGV, per germline. V was shortened by 1 base and J by 5 bases, with 5 bases between the two germline ends. The CDR3 runs 12 residues. CDR3 DNA sequence: TGTGCCAGCAGCTTAGTCGGGGAGACCCAGTACTTC. The encoded protein is CASSLVGETQYF.

The V gene is TRBV4-3, the J gene TRBJ2-5; 15 bases are a match to TRBD2. V was pared by 4 bases and J by 3 bases, with 6 bases of the junction left unmatched. Looked up from germline, CDR1 is LGHNA and CDR2 is YSLEER. There are 17 residues in the CDR3. The CDR3 loop is CASSPGLAGGREETQYF. The CDR3 DNA is TGCGCCAGCAGCCCTGGACTAGCGGGGGGGAGAGAAGAGACCCAGTACTTC.

This clone has only a few counts. The CDR3 reads CAWKGTETGELFF. For the CDR3, the DNA is TGTGCCTGGAAAGGGACAGAGACCGGGGAGCTGTTTTTT. The rearrangement uses TRBV30 and TRBJ2-2; 7 bases fit TRBD1. With 4 bases clipped from V and 5 bases from J, the junction kept 4 bases outside the gene matches. The CDR3 totals 13 residues. Germline V gene sequence: CDR1 GTSNPN, CDR2 SVGIG (reference sequence). The full variable domain, rest sourced from reference TRBV30 and TRBJ2-2, is SQTIHQWPATLVQPVGSPLSLECTVEGTSNPNLYWYRQAAGRGLQLLFYSVGIGQISSEVPQNLSASRPQDRQFILSSKKLLLSDSGFYLCAWKGTETGELFFGEGSRLTVL.

J is TRBJ2-1 and V is TRBV7-8; no firm D call. The CDR3 is 16 amino acids. Germline CDR1 is SGHVS and CDR2 is FQNEAQ. V gave up 5 bases and J gave up 0 bases, with 14 bases separating them. The CDR3 is CASSAGRHGSYNEQFF. CDR3 bases: TGTGCCAGCAGCGCCGGGCGTCACGGCTCCTACAATGAGCAGTTCTTC.

The chain couples TRBV4-3 to TRBJ2-5, with D possibly TRBD1 on 6 matching bases. Trimming took off 1 base at V and 2 bases at J, with 8 bases between the two ends. Germline V lookup: CDR1 LGHNA, CDR2 YSLEER. The CDR3 contains 14 residues. The CDR3 nucleotides are TGCGCCAGCAGCCAAGGGGGGACACAAGAGACCCAGTACTTC. It encodes CASSQGGTQETQYF.

The chain has TRBV5-1 and TRBJ2-1; 7 bases are shared with TRBD2. This CDR3 comprises 11 residues. Germline V gene lookup returns CDR1 SGHRS and CDR2 YFSETQ. The junction had 0 bases not matched to a gene; V was cut back by 5 bases and J by 7 bases. In DNA form, the CDR3 reads TGCGCCAGCAGGGGGGGGAATGAGCAGTTCTTC. This encodes CASRGGNEQFF.

About this clone itself: A far larger clone is a single base away, which makes a read error likely. The J gene is TRBJ1-2, the V gene TRBV5-1; 8 nucleotides line up with TRBD1. This CDR3 is built from 14 residues. The V segment lost 1 base and the J segment 8 bases; nucleotides outside the gene matches: 7. CDR1 is SGHRS and CDR2 is YFSETQ in the germline V gene. This CDR3 reads CASSLLWTGNGYTF. CDR3 bases: TGCGCCAGCAGCTTGTTGTGGACAGGGAACGGCTACACCTTC.

The genes are TRBV2 and TRBJ2-3; 8 nucleotides line up with TRBD2. The V segment lost 3 bases and the J segment 0 bases; nucleotides outside the gene matches: 5. The length of the CDR3 is 16 residues. CDR1 is SNHLY and CDR2 is FYNNEI in the germline V gene. The CDR3 nucleotides read TGTGCCAGCAGTGAGTGGATAGCGGGAAGCACAGATACGCAGTATTTT. Amino acid sequence: CASSEWIAGSTDTQYF.